These 6 T cell receptor beta chains came from one sample sequenced in a study of cytomegalovirus exposure and HLA in healthy donors. PCR was performed using 60 Vbeta and 13 Jbeta primers. The method was immunoSEQ multiplex PCR; TCRdb's version includes in-frame clones alone and lacks a portion of them. The sample shows around 300,000 clones, approximately 84% of them seen only once. The sequencing sample was made of PBMCs. Receptors were obtained from a woman between 40 and 50 years old in good health and CMV-seropositive.

About this clone: One end of the junction fails to match germline, which may point to a read error. This chain links TRBV7-9 with TRBJ2-7; 13 nucleotides match TRBD2. This CDR3 contains 16 residues. Germline V lookup: CDR1 SEHNR, CDR2 FQNEAQ (reference sequence). CDR3 nucleotide sequence: TGTTCCAGCAGCTCCCCACTAGCGGGAGGGGCCTACGAGCAGTACTTC. Translation: CSSSSPLAGGAYEQYF.

The V and J genes are TRBV5-1 and TRBJ2-5; TRBD2 matches 10 bases. Germline CDR1 SGHRS, CDR2 YFSETQ. Trimming at V came to 1 base and at J to 5 bases, leaving 5 bases not matched to a gene. This CDR3 spans 15 amino acids. CDR3 sequence (DNA): TGCGCCAGCAGCTTGACTAGCGGGGCCCTGGAGACCCAGTACTTC. This translates into CASSLTSGALETQYF. The whole variable domain, remainder taken from reference TRBV5-1 and TRBJ2-5, is KAGVTQTPRYLIKTRGQQVTLSCSPISGHRSVSWYQQTPGQGLQFLFEYFSETQRNKGNFPGRFSGRQFSNSRSEMNVSTLELGDSALYLCASSLTSGALETQYFGPGTRLLVL.

CDR3 sequence (DNA): TGTGCCAGCAGCTTAAACAGGGGCCCCACTGAAGCTTTCTTT. Protein: CASSLNRGPTEAFF. The rearrangement links TRBV28 to TRBJ1-1; 7 bases fit TRBD1. The CDR3 contains 14 residues. V lost 6 bases to trimming and J lost 4 bases; unmatched junction nucleotides: 8. Germline assignment: CDR1 MDHEN and CDR2 SYDVKM.

This clone appeared a single time. The V gene is TRBV6-1, the J gene TRBJ2-5; TRBD1 aligns across 10 bases. The V gene end was trimmed by 4 bases and the J gene end by 4 bases; junction bases not matched to a gene: 21. The germline CDR1 and CDR2 sequences are MNHNS and SASEGT. The CDR3 is 20 residues long. In DNA, the CDR3 is TGTGCCAGCAGTGTAGGGACAGGGGAAGGACGGGCGGGAGCTCGAGAGACCCAGTACTTC. It yields the protein CASSVGTGEGRAGARETQYF.

The CDR3 bases are TGTGCCAGTAGTAGGGAGAAGCACTACGAGCAGTACTTC. This translates into CASSREKHYEQYF. The rearrangement uses TRBV19 and TRBJ2-7; tentatively, D is TRBD2 (5 bases). CDR1 and CDR2 (germline): LNHDA, SQIVND (reference sequence). The V end lost 4 bases, the J end lost 3 bases, and 10 bases lay between the germline ends. This CDR3 spans 13 amino acids.

CDR3 DNA: TGTGCTAGTGGTTTAGCGGGAGGGATCTACGAGCAGTACTTC. Residues: CASGLAGGIYEQYF. V usage is TRBV12-5 and J usage is TRBJ2-7; 10 bases line up with TRBD2. The junction had 2 bases not matched to a gene; V was cut back by 3 bases and J by 3 bases. Germline V CDR1 and CDR2: LGHNT, FRNRAP. The CDR3 runs to 14 residues.